What follows are 19 T cell receptor beta chains derived from one specimen sequenced in a study of T-cell memory formation after mild COVID-19. TCRdb called the 5' RACE reads again in MiXCR, with one record for every CDR3 protein. Of 410,000 or so distinct CDR3 sequences in the sample, around a quarter were seen once. The material sequenced was PBMCs or a T cell subset sorted from them (not recorded which). All receptors derive from an adult woman who had mild COVID-19 (a few samples of this study predate the infection). Cell type and time point are not known.

This clonotype was found a few times. This chain connects TRBV7-8 to TRBJ2-4; a possible D gene is TRBD2 (6 bases). The V and J ends lost 3 bases and 14 bases respectively, with 11 bases between them. In germline, CDR1 is SGHVS, CDR2 FQNEAQ. The CDR3 contains 11 residues. As DNA, the CDR3 is TGTGCCAGCAGCTTGGAGGGTCGAGAGTACTTC. This gives the protein CASSLEGREYF.

The V call is TRBV7-2, the J call TRBJ2-3, with 7 bases fitting TRBD2. The CDR3 totals 14 residues. Germline assignment: CDR1 SGHTA and CDR2 FQGNSA. With V trimmed by 4 bases and J by 4 bases, 5 bases remained unmatched. The CDR3 nucleotides are TGTGCCAGCAGCTCAGGACTAGAGCCAGATACGCAGTATTTT. Translation: CASSSGLEPDTQYF.

This clonotype was seen a few times. This chain joins TRBV20-1 and TRBJ2-2; TRBD1 matches 8 bases. In germline, CDR1 is DFQATT, CDR2 SNEGSKA (reference sequence). This CDR3 has 15 amino acids. With 4 bases clipped from V and 0 bases from J, the junction kept 4 bases outside the gene matches. The CDR3 nucleotides are TGCAGTGCTATCAGGGGGCTAGCGAACACCGGGGAGCTGTTTTTT. The encoded protein is CSAIRGLANTGELFF.

This clonotype turned up a few times. The rearrangement links TRBV5-1 to TRBJ2-5; no reliable D call. V was cut by 5 bases and J by 3 bases, with 17 bases left in between. Germline CDR1 is SGHRS and CDR2 is YFSETQ. The CDR3 is made up of 15 amino acids. The CDR3 DNA reads as TGCGCCAGCAGTTTACTCCGGGCCCCTGAAGAGACCCAGTACTTC. Translating gives CASSLLRAPEETQYF.

The V and J genes are TRBV24-1 and TRBJ2-1; tentatively, D is TRBD1 (5 bases). The V gene's germline CDR1 is KGHDR and CDR2 SFDVKD. With 4 bases removed from V and 5 bases from J, the gap between germline ends came to 8 bases. The CDR3 is 13 residues long. The CDR3 region is CATSEWTHNEQFF. CDR3 nucleotide sequence: TGTGCCACCAGTGAATGGACACACAATGAGCAGTTCTTC.

This sequence joins TRBV24-1 and TRBJ1-2; weak D call: TRBD1 (6 bases). The CDR3 is 13 amino acids. CDR1 and CDR2 (germline): KGHDR, SFDVKD. V was cut by 7 bases and J by 4 bases, with 12 bases left in between. The CDR3 DNA follows: TGTGCCACCAGCCCCCAGGGGACCTATGGCTACACCTTC. Amino acids: CATSPQGTYGYTF.

The CDR3 is CASSLSSPSGNEQFF. Here the CDR3 DNA reads TGCGCCAGCAGCTTGAGCTCGCCCTCGGGCAATGAGCAGTTCTTC. V is TRBV5-1 and J is TRBJ2-1; D remains unclear. Deletions cut 1 base from V and 6 bases from J, with 14 bases between. From germline, CDR1 is SGHRS and CDR2 YFSETQ. The CDR3 length is 15 residues. Combining the CDR3 with reference TRBV5-1 and TRBJ2-1 gives the whole variable domain KAGVTQTPRYLIKTRGQQVTLSCSPISGHRSVSWYQQTPGQGLQFLFEYFSETQRNKGNFPGRFSGRQFSNSRSEMNVSTLELGDSALYLCASSLSSPSGNEQFFGPGTRLTVL.

The gene calls are TRBV7-9 and TRBJ2-5; weak D call: TRBD1 (5 bases). V lost 5 bases and J lost 2, with 12 bases in between. The germline V gene encodes CDR1 SEHNR and CDR2 FQNEAQ (reference sequence). The CDR3 spans 14 residues. The CDR3 bases are TGTGCCAGCAGCCACAAAGGGGCTCAAGAGACCCAGTACTTC. Amino acid sequence: CASSHKGAQETQYF.

The J gene is TRBJ1-1, the V gene TRBV4-1; tentatively, D is TRBD1 (5 bases). Germline loops: CDR1 MGHRA, CDR2 YSYEKL. This CDR3 comprises 17 residues. V was trimmed by 2 bases and J by 4 bases, leaving 20 bases between them. The chain's CDR3 is CASSQTTVAQRFTEAFF. The CDR3 coding sequence is TGCGCCAGCAGCCAAACGACAGTAGCTCAGCGCTTCACTGAAGCTTTCTTT.

The chain combines TRBV4-1 with TRBJ2-5; TRBD2 agrees at 14 bases. The germline V gene encodes CDR1 MGHRA and CDR2 YSYEKL. The junction had 5 bases not matched to a gene; V was cut back by 4 bases and J by 4 bases. This CDR3 is 16 amino acids long. The CDR3: CASSLTSGGAGETQYF. CDR3 in DNA: TGCGCCAGCAGCCTGACTAGCGGGGGGGCAGGAGAGACCCAGTACTTC.

The chain combines TRBV5-1 with TRBJ2-3; TRBD1 matches 8 bases. CDR3 length: 16 residues. Trimming at V came to 4 bases and at J to 5 bases, leaving 12 bases not matched to a gene. Germline V gene sequence: CDR1 SGHRS, CDR2 YFSETQ. CDR3 loop: CASSKPEGQALDTQYF. The CDR3 DNA reads TGCGCCAGCAGCAAGCCTGAGGGACAGGCCCTAGATACGCAGTATTTT.

This clonotype was seen a few times. CDR3: CASSLTGGYGYTF. CDR3 sequence (DNA): TGTGCCAGCAGTTTGACAGGGGGGTATGGCTACACCTTC. The gene calls are TRBV27 and TRBJ1-2; 9 nucleotides match TRBD1. This CDR3 region has 13 residues. Germline lookup yields CDR1 MNHEY and CDR2 SMNVEV (reference sequence). V trimming: 3 bases; J trimming: 5 bases; junction bases outside the gene matches: 1.

The table lists this clonotype with a few counts. The V call is TRBV4-3, the J call TRBJ2-1, with 10 positions matching TRBD2. The trim removed 0 bases at V and 15 bases at J, leaving 17 bases unmatched. The length of the CDR3 is 17 residues. CDR1 and CDR2 from the germline V gene are LGHNA and YSLEER. The CDR3 DNA follows: TGCGCCAGCAGCCAAGATAGGAGCGGGAGGGCCGGGTCTCTCCGGTTCTTC. Residues: CASSQDRSGRAGSLRFF.

A few counts support this clonotype. The chain links TRBV5-1 to TRBJ2-7; D perhaps matches TRBD1 (6 bases). The V end lost 4 bases, the J end lost 7 bases, and 21 bases lay between the germline ends. Looked up from germline, CDR1 is SGHRS and CDR2 is YFSETQ. This CDR3 comprises 15 residues. CDR3 sequence: CASSRSGPEGGEQYF. The CDR3 coding sequence is TGCGCCAGCAGCCGGAGTGGTCCCGAAGGGGGAGAGCAGTACTTC.

J is TRBJ2-3 and V is TRBV5-1; D gene unclear. The CDR3 has 14 amino acids. Trimming removed 0 bases from V and 5 bases from J, with 10 bases in between. The germline CDR1 and CDR2 sequences are SGHRS and YFSETQ. The CDR3 DNA is TGCGCCAGCAGCTTGGAAGGGTCGGTAGATACGCAGTATTTT. Its translation is CASSLEGSVDTQYF.

In this sample, this clonotype turned up once. The gene calls are TRBV3-1 and TRBJ1-1; TRBD1 might be the D (6 bases). V dropped 5 bases and J dropped 7 bases, with 14 bases sitting between them. The CDR3 spans 13 residues. The germline V gene encodes CDR1 LGHDT and CDR2 YNNKEL (reference sequence). CDR3 sequence: CASSLQGVGEAFF. DNA for the CDR3: TGTGCCAGCAGCTTACAGGGAGTCGGTGAAGCTTTCTTT.

The chain joins TRBV6-4 to TRBJ1-1; D uncertain. V lost 4 bases to trimming and J lost 4 bases, with 13 bases between them. The CDR3 is made up of 14 amino acids. Germline CDR1 reads MRHNA; CDR2 reads SNTAGT. The CDR3 here is CASSVGGLRTEAFF. The CDR3 region has the DNA TGTGCCAGCAGTGTGGGAGGACTCCGCACTGAAGCTTTCTTT.

The chain combines TRBV4-2 with TRBJ2-5; perhaps D is TRBD1 or TRBD2 (5 bases each). This CDR3 is 14 amino acids long. V lost 0 bases, J lost 10 bases, and 15 bases lay in between. The V gene's germline CDR1 is LGHNA and CDR2 YNFKEQ. In DNA, the CDR3 is TGTGCCAGCAGCCAAGATGCGGGTTTAGGGGACCAGTACTTC. This codes for CASSQDAGLGDQYF.

The chain uses TRBV12-3 or TRBV12-4 and TRBJ1-5, with D hard to call. The CDR3 extends over 14 amino acids. V lost 5 bases, J lost 7 bases, and 15 bases lay in between. The CDR3 sequence: CASSIEGLWQPQHF. CDR3 DNA: TGTGCCAGCAGTATTGAAGGATTGTGGCAGCCCCAGCATTTT.